This entry features one T cell receptor (beta chain) sequence. The germline CDR1 and CDR2 sequences are SGHTA and FQGNSA. CDR3 length equals 15 residues. Trimming stripped 3 bases from V and 0 bases from J, with 9 bases between. This sample is part of a study of OX40 agonist ivuxolimab in advanced cancers. Study-level information: Enrollees could have had prior anti-PD-1, anti-PD-L1 or anti-CTLA-4 therapy, which more than 30% had received.

This table comes from immunoSEQ multiplex PCR, and its TCRdb copy is limited to in-frame clones, with some not included. The table records about 79,000 clones, 85% to 90% of them present only once. The V gene is TRBV7-2, the J gene TRBJ2-1; D gene ambiguous. This specimen was CD4+ or CD8+ T cells sorted from blood, taken in a trial of the OX40 agonist ivuxolimab. The origin of this receptor is an adult with an advanced solid tumor such as melanoma, head and neck, liver or kidney cancer. The CDR3 is CASSLELSSYNEQFF. In DNA form, the CDR3 reads TGTGCCAGCAGCTTGGAGCTTAGCTCCTACAATGAGCAGTTCTTC.